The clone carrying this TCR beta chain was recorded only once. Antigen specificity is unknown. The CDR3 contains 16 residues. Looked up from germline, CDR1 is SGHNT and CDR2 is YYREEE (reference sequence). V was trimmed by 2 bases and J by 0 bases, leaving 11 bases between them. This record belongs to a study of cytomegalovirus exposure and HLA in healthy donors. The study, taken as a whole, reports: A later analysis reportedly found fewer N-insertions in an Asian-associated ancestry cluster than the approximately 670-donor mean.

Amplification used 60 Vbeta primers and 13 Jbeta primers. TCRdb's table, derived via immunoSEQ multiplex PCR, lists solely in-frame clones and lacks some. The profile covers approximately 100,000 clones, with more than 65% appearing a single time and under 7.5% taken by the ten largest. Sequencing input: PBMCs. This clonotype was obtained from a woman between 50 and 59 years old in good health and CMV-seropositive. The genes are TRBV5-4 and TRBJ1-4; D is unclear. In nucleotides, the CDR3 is TGTGCCAGCAGCTTATACTCCGGGGCAACTAATGAAAAACTGTTTTTT. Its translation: CASSLYSGATNEKLFF.